Sequencing of this T cell receptor (beta chain) was carried out in a study of T cells in tuberculosis. Study in general: Sequenced TCRs come from CD1B-GMM tetramer-binding T cells. The study, taken as a whole, reports: Smaller alpha distances in active tuberculosis partly reflected shorter CDR3-alpha lengths.

Generated by immunoSEQ multiplex PCR, the TCRdb table keeps only in-frame clones and is missing some. In the table there are some 49,000 clones, more than 90% of which are singletons. With regard to this clone: Its antigen is as yet unknown.

This sample's time point: new active TB diagnosis, blood taken before or within 7 days of starting treatment. CDR3 size: 14 residues. V lost 6 bases, J lost 1 base, and 10 bases lay in between. Germline V lookup: CDR1 MNHNS, CDR2 SASEGT. Material: PBMCs, obtained at tuberculosis diagnosis. The source is an adult with tuberculosis. This chain connects TRBV6-1 to TRBJ1-5; TRBD1 is a possible D gene (6 bases). CDR3 amino acids: CASSGTGSNQPQHF. DNA of the CDR3: TGTGCCAGCAGCGGAACAGGGAGCAATCAGCCCCAGCATTTT.